The next 2 T cell receptor beta chains were all read from a single sample in a study of post-analysis software for immune sequencing data. Study-wide points: Higher frequency in patients than in controls was seen for roughly five TRBV segments, with TRBV5-6, TRBV5-1 and TRBV20-1 among them.

Incorporated into the TCR beta cDNA libraries were unique molecular identifiers, which served to reduce PCR and sequencing biases. Each CDR3 protein is one row after TCRdb ran MiXCR on the PCR reads. This table has hundreds of thousands of distinct CDR3 sequences, less than 35% appearing once. Their antigens remain unidentified. The sample comprised blood. The origin of the receptors is a girl aged 10 to 17 with multiple sclerosis.

This chain links TRBV20-1 with TRBJ1-4, with D possibly matching TRBD1 (6 bases). Germline V gene data show CDR1 as DFQATT and CDR2 as SNEGSKA (reference sequence). The CDR3 length is 13 residues. Trimming removed 5 bases at V and 0 bases at J, with 7 bases between. The CDR3 DNA follows: TGCAGTGCTCAGGGGACAACTAATGAAAAACTGTTTTTT. This gives the protein CSAQGTTNEKLFF.

This clonotype was counted between two and nine times. The CDR3 nucleotides are TGTGCCAGCAGTTTAATTACATGGGGCAGCTCGCCCTACGAGCAGTACTTC. Its translation is CASSLITWGSSPYEQYF. The gene calls are TRBV28 and TRBJ2-7; maybe TRBD1 (5 bases). CDR1 and CDR2 from the germline V gene are MDHEN and SYDVKM. V was clipped by 2 bases and J by 2 bases, with 19 bases between them. The CDR3 sequence is 17 residues long. The full variable domain, rest sourced from reference TRBV28 and TRBJ2-7, is DVKVTQSSRYLVKRTGEKVFLECVQDMDHENMFWYRQDPGLGLRLIYFSYDVKMKEKGDIPEGYSVSREKKERFSLILESASTNQTSMYLCASSLITWGSSPYEQYFGPGTRLTVT.